The 17 T cell receptor beta chains below were found in one sample sequenced in a study of shared clonotypes between healthy human individuals. Profiled with immunoSEQ multiplex PCR; TCRdb holds only in-frame clones, not every one. Of hundreds of thousands of clones detected, around 75% appear once; the ten largest clones hold approximately 13%. The sequenced sample consisted of PBMCs. Receptors originate from a woman in her 40s in good health. Some clones in this sample may be carry-over from other donors' samples.

The rearrangement uses TRBV19 and TRBJ1-5; no definite D call. V was pared by 1 base and J by 3 bases, with 10 bases between. The CDR3 spans 15 residues. The germline V gene has CDR1 LNHDA and CDR2 SQIVND (reference sequence). DNA of the CDR3: TGTGCCAGTAGTATAGGAGGCGGGGACAATCAGCCCCAGCATTTT. Amino acid sequence: CASSIGGGDNQPQHF. Full variable domain (missing parts from reference TRBV19 and TRBJ1-5): DGGITQSPKYLFRKEGQNVTLSCEQNLNHDAMYWYRQDPGQGLRLIYYSQIVNDFQKGDIAEGYSVSREKKESFPLTVTSAQKNPTAFYLCASSIGGGDNQPQHFGDGTRLSIL.

Here the CDR3 reads CASSLVSGATNEKLFF. The CDR3 region has the DNA TGCGCCAGCAGCTTGGTATCCGGTGCAACTAATGAAAAACTGTTTTTT. This sequence joins TRBV5-1 and TRBJ1-4; the D is unclear. CDR1 SGHRS and CDR2 YFSETQ come from the germline V gene. The V end was cut by 0 bases, the J end by 0 bases, with 9 bases between. The CDR3 spans 16 residues.

The V gene is TRBV18, the J gene TRBJ1-1; D call uncertain. Germline CDR1 KGHSH, CDR2 LQKENI. CDR3 length: 14 amino acids. Trimming pared 2 bases from V and 3 bases from J, leaving 10 bases between. The CDR3 reads CASSPFTGDTEAFF. Written as DNA, the CDR3 is TGTGCCAGCTCACCATTTACCGGGGACACTGAAGCTTTCTTT.

This chain uses TRBV7-2 with TRBJ2-7, with unresolved D. With 5 bases removed from V and 2 bases from J, the gap between germline ends came to 16 bases. Germline loops: CDR1 SGHTA, CDR2 FQGNSA. The CDR3 is 15 residues long. In nucleotides, the CDR3 is TGTGCCAGCAGCGGAAGCGCACCTCTGCCCTACGAGCAGTACTTC. Protein: CASSGSAPLPYEQYF.

The rearrangement joins TRBV29-1 to TRBJ2-1; TRBD1 or TRBD2 may be the D gene (5 bases each). Trimming removed 7 bases from V and 8 bases from J, with 18 bases in between. The CDR3 totals 13 residues. Germline CDR1 and CDR2: SQVTM and ANQGSEA. The CDR3 protein is CSGAGGDGDEQFF. The CDR3 nucleotides read TGCAGCGGGGCCGGTGGGGACGGGGATGAGCAGTTCTTC.

The chain joins TRBV30 to TRBJ2-4; D unclear. This CDR3 comprises 12 residues. In germline, CDR1 is GTSNPN, CDR2 SVGIG (reference sequence). The V gene lost 5 bases and the J gene lost 0 bases, with 5 bases spanning the gap. CDR3 bases: TGTGCCTGGGAACTAGCCAAAAACATTCAGTACTTC. This codes for CAWELAKNIQYF.

The rearrangement joins TRBV7-2 to TRBJ2-7, with D possibly TRBD2 on 5 matching bases. The ends were cut back, 1 base at V and 3 bases at J, with 10 bases in the middle. The CDR3 covers 14 residues. From germline, CDR1 is SGHTA and CDR2 FQGNSA. CDR3 loop: CASSLGTSNYEQYF. The CDR3 nucleotides read TGTGCCAGCAGCTTAGGGACTTCCAACTACGAGCAGTACTTC.

CDR3 nucleotide sequence: TGTGCCAGCTCACCTGCACTTACCTACGAGCAGTACTTC. Its translation is CASSPALTYEQYF. This chain links TRBV18 with TRBJ2-7; D gene uncertain. Trimming took 3 bases from V and 2 from J, leaving 8 bases between them. CDR1 KGHSH and CDR2 LQKENI come from the germline V gene. This CDR3 is 13 amino acids long.

This clone appeared once. The chain has TRBV7-3 and TRBJ2-3; D is unclear. CDR3 length: 16 amino acids. The V gene lost 2 bases and the J gene lost 5 bases, with 17 bases spanning the gap. Per germline, CDR1 SGHTA and CDR2 FQGTGA. The CDR3 bases are TGTGCCAGCAGCTTATACCCCACAACCCCAGGAGATACGCAGTATTTT. Protein product: CASSLYPTTPGDTQYF.

This chain connects TRBV5-1 to TRBJ2-4; either TRBD1 or TRBD2 may fit D (5 bases each). CDR1 SGHRS and CDR2 YFSETQ come from the germline V gene. V was clipped by 7 bases and J by 0 bases, with 8 bases between them. This CDR3 is 13 amino acids long. CDR3 region: CASAGTAKNIQYF. CDR3 DNA: TGCGCCAGCGCTGGGACAGCCAAAAACATTCAGTACTTC.

V is TRBV10-2 and J is TRBJ2-4; D tentatively reads TRBD1 or TRBD2 (5 bases each). The germline V gene has CDR1 WSHSY and CDR2 SAAADI. V shed 2 bases and J shed 10 bases, with 12 bases lying between them. This CDR3 is built from 13 residues. CDR3 amino acids: CASSEVEGPIQYF. The CDR3 DNA follows: TGCGCCAGCAGTGAGGTAGAGGGGCCAATTCAGTACTTC.

This chain joins TRBV18 and TRBJ1-5, with a possible D match to TRBD1 (5 bases). Germline loops: CDR1 KGHSH, CDR2 LQKENI. Trimming removed 3 bases at V and 9 bases at J, with 27 bases between. CDR3 size: 18 residues. CDR3 sequence: CASSPTRGTFNPYRPQHF. CDR3 in DNA: TGTGCCAGCTCACCCACACGGGGGACTTTTAATCCCTATCGGCCCCAGCATTTT.

CDR3: CASSLDRVSSYNEQFF. The CDR3 DNA reads TGCGCCAGCAGCTTGGATCGGGTCAGCTCCTACAATGAGCAGTTCTTC. The chain is built from TRBV5-1 and TRBJ2-1; D ambiguous. Germline V gene lookup returns CDR1 SGHRS and CDR2 YFSETQ. Trimming left V 0 bases short and J 0 bases short, with 10 bases between. The CDR3 totals 16 residues.

The chain recombines TRBV7-2 with TRBJ1-1; no clear D. Germline-derived CDR1 and CDR2 are SGHTA and FQGNSA. This CDR3 has 13 amino acids. V shed 4 bases and J shed 4 bases, with 10 bases lying between them. CDR3 bases: TGTGCCAGCAGCTCGCCCTACAGCACTGAAGCTTTCTTT. Protein sequence: CASSSPYSTEAFF.

The J gene is TRBJ2-3, the V gene TRBV5-1; D may correspond to TRBD1 or TRBD2 (5 bases each). Trimming stripped 3 bases from V and 2 bases from J, with 10 bases between. The CDR3 has 14 amino acids. The germline CDR1 and CDR2 sequences are SGHRS and YFSETQ. As DNA, the CDR3 is TGCGCCAGCAGCTCCCGGGACCTCACAGATACGCAGTATTTT. Translating it yields CASSSRDLTDTQYF.

The chain carries TRBV30 and TRBJ1-4; TRBD1 is a possible D gene (5 bases). The CDR3 has 14 amino acids. Trimming shortened V by 2 bases and J by 4 bases, and 11 bases separated the two germline ends. Germline values: CDR1 GTSNPN, CDR2 SVGIG (reference sequence). DNA of the CDR3: TGTGCCTGGAGTCGGACACAATTTAATGAAAAACTGTTTTTT. This codes for CAWSRTQFNEKLFF. Full variable domain (missing parts from reference TRBV30 and TRBJ1-4): SQTIHQWPATLVQPVGSPLSLECTVEGTSNPNLYWYRQAAGRGLQLLFYSVGIGQISSEVPQNLSASRPQDRQFILSSKKLLLSDSGFYLCAWSRTQFNEKLFFGSGTQLSVL.

J is TRBJ2-7 and V is TRBV27; 9 bases fit TRBD1. Per germline, CDR1 MNHEY and CDR2 SMNVEV (reference sequence). The length of the CDR3 is 14 residues. With V trimmed by 3 bases and J by 5 bases, 5 bases remained unmatched. The CDR3 coding sequence is TGTGCCAGCAGTTTCTCCGGGACAGGGAACGAGCAGTACTTC. It translates to CASSFSGTGNEQYF.